The 32 T cell receptor beta chains below were found in one sample sequenced in a study of Ad26.COV2.S vaccination and SARS-CoV-2 variants. Assay: immunoSEQ multiplex PCR; the TCRdb copy retains only in-frame clones and omits some. This table has fewer than 900,000 clones, roughly 90% appearing once. The treatment: roughly 19 received Ad26.COV2.S at low or high dose, single or two shots; several received placebo; per-sample allocation not given. Sampling took place 63 days after the first vaccine or placebo injection. The sample consisted of peripheral blood, taken in a trial of Ad26.COV2.S vaccine versus placebo. The receptors come from a person aged 18-65 years who received the Ad26.COV2.S COVID-19 vaccine or a placebo.

The gene calls are TRBV2 and TRBJ2-5, with D possibly matching TRBD2 (5 bases). Germline CDR1 is SNHLY and CDR2 is FYNNEI. This CDR3 comprises 14 residues. V was trimmed by 4 bases and J by 5 bases, leaving 14 bases between them. This CDR3 is CASSVEGVRETQYF. The CDR3 DNA reads TGTGCCAGCAGTGTCGAGGGAGTGAGGGAGACCCAGTACTTC. The entire variable domain, with the rest obtained from reference TRBV2 and TRBJ2-5, is as follows: EPEVTQTPSHQVTQMGQEVILRCVPISNHLYFYWYRQILGQKVEFLVSFYNNEISEKSEIFDDQFSVERPDGSNFTLKIRSTKLEDSAMYFCASSVEGVRETQYFGPGTRLLVL.

In this sample, this clone turned up a few times. The CDR3 DNA is TGCGCCAGCAGCCAAGTTTTGGGATCACCCCTCCACTTT. Its translation: CASSQVLGSPLHF. This sequence joins TRBV4-3 and TRBJ1-6; D remains unclear. Germline V CDR1 and CDR2: LGHNA, YSLEER. Between the trimmed V and J ends, which lost 1 base and 10 bases, there was a span of 8 bases. The CDR3 sequence is 13 residues long.

The chain is built from TRBV5-1 and TRBJ2-7; the D gene could be TRBD1 or TRBD2 (5 bases each). The CDR3 is made up of 13 amino acids. The germline CDR1 and CDR2 sequences are SGHRS and YFSETQ. Trimming took off 2 bases at V and 5 bases at J, with 11 bases between the two ends. CDR3 in DNA: TGCGCCAGCAGCTTTTGGGGGTACGACGAGCAGTACTTC. Amino acids: CASSFWGYDEQYF.

The J gene is TRBJ2-7, the V gene TRBV5-6; TRBD2 matches 7 bases. CDR3 length: 14 amino acids. CDR1 is SGHDT, CDR2 YYEEEE, per germline. The junction had 5 bases not matched to a gene; V was cut back by 5 bases and J by 0 bases. CDR3 sequence: CASRIRTSSYEQYF. DNA of the CDR3: TGTGCCAGCAGAATCCGGACTAGCTCCTACGAGCAGTACTTC. The whole variable domain, filled in from reference TRBV5-6 and TRBJ2-7, reads DAGVTQSPTHLIKTRGQQVTLRCSPKSGHDTVSWYQQALGQGPQFIFQYYEEEERQRGNFPDRFSGHQFPNYSSELNVNALLLGDSALYLCASRIRTSSYEQYFGPGTRLTVT.

V gene TRBV12-3 or TRBV12-4 combines with J gene TRBJ2-4, with D possibly being TRBD1 (5 bases). The CDR3 runs to 11 residues. The germline V and J ends were trimmed by 2 bases and 9 bases, with 5 bases remaining between them. The CDR3 region is CASSLQGIQYF. The CDR3 DNA is TGTGCCAGCAGTTTACAGGGCATTCAGTACTTC.

This chain uses TRBV3-1 (or the pseudogene TRBV3-2) with TRBJ2-3; either TRBD1 or TRBD2 may supply D (6 bases each). The CDR3 has 16 residues. Germline V lookup: CDR1 LGHDT, CDR2 YNNKEL (reference sequence). Trimming took 0 bases from V and 6 from J, leaving 16 bases between them. The CDR3 DNA sequence: TGTGCCAGCAGCCAAGAAGTAACGGGGGCCGGTGATACGCAGTATTTT. Protein: CASSQEVTGAGDTQYF.

The chain combines TRBV6-2 or TRBV6-3 with TRBJ2-5; no definite D call. V was shortened by 5 bases and J by 3 bases, with 7 bases between the two germline ends. Germline CDR1 reads MNHEY; CDR2 reads SVGEGT. This CDR3 spans 12 amino acids. The CDR3 here is CASSQTEETQYF. Written as DNA, the CDR3 is TGTGCCAGCAGTCAAACAGAAGAGACCCAGTACTTC.

The gene calls are TRBV6-6 and TRBJ1-3, with TRBD1 as a possible D gene (5 bases). V was shortened by 2 bases and J by 0 bases, with 11 bases between the two germline ends. Germline CDR1 MNHNY, CDR2 SVGAGI (reference sequence). CDR3 length: 16 residues. CDR3 protein: CASSYPRQISGNTIYF. The DNA of the CDR3 is TGTGCCAGCAGTTACCCTAGACAGATCTCTGGAAACACCATATATTTT.

CDR3 sequence reads: CAWITQANYGYTF. CDR3 sequence (DNA): TGTGCCTGGATAACCCAAGCTAACTATGGCTACACCTTC. The chain joins TRBV30 to TRBJ1-2; D is uncertain. V shed 4 bases and J shed 0 bases, with 9 bases lying between them. This CDR3 is built from 13 residues. CDR1 and CDR2 from the germline V gene are GTSNPN and SVGIG (reference sequence).

The chain couples TRBV27 to TRBJ1-4; D gene uncertain. The CDR3 extends over 14 amino acids. Looked up from germline, CDR1 is MNHEY and CDR2 is SMNVEV (reference sequence). V was shortened by 5 bases and J by 2 bases, with 9 bases between the two germline ends. This CDR3 reads CASSRVGTNEKLFF. The DNA for the CDR3 is TGTGCCAGCAGTCGCGTGGGCACTAATGAAAAACTGTTTTTT.

The chain uses TRBV19 and TRBJ2-7; the D is unclear. V lost 0 bases and J 1 base, leaving 7 bases between the germline ends. Germline assignment: CDR1 LNHDA and CDR2 SQIVND (reference sequence). The CDR3 spans 14 residues. The CDR3 reads CASSIEVGSYEQYF. The CDR3 bases are TGTGCCAGTAGTATAGAGGTCGGATCCTACGAGCAGTACTTC.

This clone was recorded once. The chain uses TRBV4-3 and TRBJ1-2; TRBD1 is a possible D gene (6 bases). The V end was cut by 4 bases, the J end by 4 bases, with 16 bases between. Germline CDR1 and CDR2: LGHNA and YSLEER. The CDR3 loop spans 15 amino acids. The CDR3 nucleotides read TGCGCCAGCAGCCCCGCCGGAGGGGGAGGCTATGGCTACACCTTC. Its protein product is CASSPAGGGGYGYTF.

The chain combines TRBV15 with TRBJ2-5; either TRBD1 or TRBD2 may fit D (5 bases each). Germline V gene data show CDR1 as LNHNV and CDR2 as YYDKDF (reference sequence). V lost 5 bases, J lost 4 bases, and 20 bases lay in between. The CDR3 is made up of 16 amino acids. CDR3 region: CATSPRGTGLGETQYF. The CDR3 DNA follows: TGTGCCACCAGCCCGAGAGGGACGGGCCTGGGAGAGACCCAGTACTTC.

This chain uses TRBV10-1 with TRBJ1-2, with a tentative D call TRBD1 (5 bases). This CDR3 contains 16 residues. Germline lookup yields CDR1 WNHNN and CDR2 SYGVQD (reference sequence). V gave up 4 bases and J gave up 4 bases, with 19 bases separating them. CDR3 sequence (DNA): TGCGCCAGCAGTGCAGTTCCCGGGACGGCCCTCTATGGCTACACCTTC. Protein: CASSAVPGTALYGYTF.

In nucleotides, the CDR3 is TGTGCCAGCAGCTTAGGGGGACTAGCGGTACAAGAGACCCAGTACTTC. Translating it yields CASSLGGLAVQETQYF. The chain combines TRBV11-2 with TRBJ2-5; the match to TRBD2 covers 11 bases. The CDR3 covers 16 residues. From germline, CDR1 is SGHAT and CDR2 FQNNGV. V dropped 1 base and J dropped 2; count of bases not matched to a gene: 3.

The rearrangement uses TRBV10-3 and TRBJ2-1; the match to TRBD2 covers 7 bases. This CDR3 spans 15 amino acids. Germline loops: CDR1 ENHRY, CDR2 SYGVKD. J was trimmed by 0 bases and V by 8 bases; bases with no gene match: 7. In DNA form, the CDR3 reads TGTGCCATCGGTAGCGGGTCGAGCTCCTACAATGAGCAGTTCTTC. It yields the protein CAIGSGSSSYNEQFF.

The chain employs TRBV29-1 and TRBJ1-2, with 9 bases aligning to TRBD1. The J segment lost 5 bases and the V segment lost 6 bases, leaving 10 bases of the junction unmatched. Germline-derived CDR1 and CDR2 are SQVTM and ANQGSEA. There are 14 residues in the CDR3. CDR3: CSVTSTGGRYGYTF. CDR3 bases: TGCAGCGTAACTTCCACAGGGGGCCGGTATGGCTACACCTTC.

The chain carries TRBV18 and TRBJ1-5; D is unclear. The CDR3 consists of 15 residues. Germline lookup yields CDR1 KGHSH and CDR2 LQKENI. Between the trimmed V and J ends, which lost 2 bases and 7 bases, there was a span of 15 bases. CDR3 protein: CASSPIQDPAQPQHF. CDR3 in DNA: TGTGCCAGCTCACCAATTCAGGACCCAGCCCAGCCCCAGCATTTT.

The chain combines TRBV30 with TRBJ1-2; D is undetermined. CDR1 is GTSNPN and CDR2 is SVGIG in the germline V gene (reference sequence). The CDR3 loop spans 11 amino acids. V lost 5 bases, J lost 2 bases, and 6 bases lay in between. The CDR3 coding sequence is TGTGCCTGGGGGAACAACTATGGCTACACCTTC. As protein: CAWGNNYGYTF.

V usage is TRBV18 and J usage is TRBJ1-4; D perhaps matches TRBD1 (5 bases). V lost 5 bases and J lost 3, with 13 bases in between. The CDR3 sequence is 15 residues long. Per the germline V gene, CDR1 is KGHSH and CDR2 is LQKENI. In nucleotides, the CDR3 is TGTGCCAGCTCAGGGGTCGGGGGACCTAATGAAAAACTGTTTTTT. The encoded protein is CASSGVGGPNEKLFF.

The CDR3 nucleotides are TGTGCCAGCAGTTTTCGGTTACAAGAGACCCAGTACTTC. This codes for CASSFRLQETQYF. V and J are TRBV27 and TRBJ2-5; D is unclear. Trimming pared 3 bases from V and 2 bases from J, leaving 7 bases between. Germline CDR1 MNHEY, CDR2 SMNVEV (reference sequence). CDR3 length equals 13 residues.

The chain has TRBV2 and TRBJ1-1, with D maybe TRBD1 (6 bases). The ends were cut back, 3 bases at V and 1 base at J, with 15 bases in the middle. This CDR3 has 16 amino acids. Germline loops: CDR1 SNHLY, CDR2 FYNNEI. The DNA for the CDR3 is TGTGCCAGCAGTGACTGGGCAGGGGTGCGGAACACTGAAGCTTTCTTT. This encodes CASSDWAGVRNTEAFF.

The chain couples TRBV11-2 to TRBJ2-1, with a weak D call TRBD2 (6 bases). CDR3 length: 15 amino acids. The ends were cut back, 2 bases at V and 7 bases at J, with 15 bases in the middle. In germline, CDR1 is SGHAT, CDR2 FQNNGV. The CDR3 nucleotides read TGTGCCAGCAGCTTAACTGGAGGGGCGGGGAATGAGCAGTTCTTC. Protein sequence: CASSLTGGAGNEQFF.

Of note for this clone: The sample contains more than one DNA sequence encoding this CDR3. The genes are TRBV12-3 or TRBV12-4 and TRBJ1-4; no firm D call. The CDR3 contains 12 residues. The V end was cut by 1 base, the J end by 8 bases, with 5 bases between. The CDR3 DNA follows: TGTGCCAGCAGTTTAGGAGGCGAAAAACTGTTTTTT. Its translation: CASSLGGEKLFF.

V usage is TRBV10-1 and J usage is TRBJ2-3; D is ambiguous. The CDR3 has 14 residues. V lost 3 bases and J lost 2, with 9 bases in between. CDR1 and CDR2 from the germline V gene are WNHNN and SYGVQD (reference sequence). CDR3 DNA sequence: TGCGCCAGCAGTGATCACGGTTACACAGATACGCAGTATTTT. Amino acid sequence: CASSDHGYTDTQYF.

Regarding this clone: At one boundary the junction diverges from the germline segment, which might be a read error. The rearrangement links TRBV7-9 to TRBJ1-2; a weak D match, TRBD1 (6 bases). The germline CDR1 and CDR2 sequences are SEHNR and FQNEAQ (reference sequence). The CDR3 spans 9 residues. The CDR3: CASSQDRGF. As DNA, the CDR3 is TGTGCCAGCAGCCAGGACAGAGGCTTC.

The rearrangement links TRBV15 to TRBJ2-1; TRBD2 matches at 11 bases. The length of the CDR3 is 18 residues. The ends lost 3 bases at V and 1 base at J; junction bases unmatched: 8. Germline V gene lookup returns CDR1 LNHNV and CDR2 YYDKDF (reference sequence). Here the CDR3 DNA reads TGTGCCACCAGCAGGACCTTAGCGGGAGGGCCTTCCTACAATGAGCAGTTCTTC. Encoded protein: CATSRTLAGGPSYNEQFF.

V is TRBV20-1 and J is TRBJ2-5, with TRBD2 matching 8 bases. Trimming at V came to 3 bases and at J to 9 bases, leaving 9 bases not matched to a gene. From germline, CDR1 is DFQATT and CDR2 SNEGSKA (reference sequence). This CDR3 contains 13 residues. This chain's CDR3 is CSASPTSGPAQYF. CDR3 bases: TGCAGTGCTAGTCCCACTAGCGGTCCTGCCCAGTACTTC.

The gene calls are TRBV13 and TRBJ1-2; the D gene is possibly TRBD1 (5 bases). V lost 1 base and J lost 0, with 9 bases in between. Germline-derived CDR1 and CDR2 are PRHDT and FYEKMQ (reference sequence). This CDR3 spans 15 amino acids. CDR3 in amino acids: CASSLARGANYGYTF. Here the CDR3 DNA reads TGTGCCAGCAGCTTAGCACGGGGCGCTAACTATGGCTACACCTTC. Combining the CDR3 with reference TRBV13 and TRBJ1-2 gives the whole variable domain AAGVIQSPRHLIKEKRETATLKCYPIPRHDTVYWYQQGPGQDPQFLISFYEKMQSDKGSIPDRFSAQQFSDYHSELNMSSLELGDSALYFCASSLARGANYGYTFGSGTRLTVV.

The rearrangement uses TRBV6-5 and TRBJ1-2; D ambiguous. Between the trimmed V and J ends, which lost 7 bases and 4 bases, there was a span of 13 bases. Per the germline V gene, CDR1 is MNHEY and CDR2 is SVGAGI. This CDR3 region has 13 residues. The CDR3 loop is CASTPKGPYGYTF. CDR3 in DNA: TGTGCCAGCACCCCGAAGGGCCCCTATGGCTACACCTTC.

The rearrangement uses TRBV5-1 and TRBJ2-5; unclear D gene. Trimming cost V 1 base and J 5 bases, with 15 bases left between them. Looked up from germline, CDR1 is SGHRS and CDR2 is YFSETQ. There are 15 residues in the CDR3. The CDR3 spells CASSLLGSPAETQYF. The CDR3 DNA is TGCGCCAGCAGCTTGTTGGGATCCCCCGCGGAGACCCAGTACTTC.

For this clone: Different DNA sequences within this sample yield the same CDR3. This rearrangement joins TRBV5-1 to TRBJ1-2; possible D gene TRBD1, 6 bases. V was shortened by 0 bases and J by 2 bases, with 8 bases between the two germline ends. The CDR3 runs to 14 residues. Per the germline V gene, CDR1 is SGHRS and CDR2 is YFSETQ. The chain's CDR3 is CASSLGQGNYGYTF. CDR3 nucleotides: TGCGCCAGCAGCTTGGGTCAGGGGAACTATGGCTACACCTTC.